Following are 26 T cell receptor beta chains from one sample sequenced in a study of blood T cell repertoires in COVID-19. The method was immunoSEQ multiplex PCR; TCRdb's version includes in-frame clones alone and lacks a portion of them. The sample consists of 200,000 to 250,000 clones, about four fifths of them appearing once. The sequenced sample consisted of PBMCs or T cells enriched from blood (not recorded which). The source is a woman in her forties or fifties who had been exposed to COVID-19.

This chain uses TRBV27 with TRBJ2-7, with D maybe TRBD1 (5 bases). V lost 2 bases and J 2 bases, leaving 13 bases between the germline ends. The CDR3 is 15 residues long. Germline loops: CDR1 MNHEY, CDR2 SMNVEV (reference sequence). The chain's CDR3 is CASSLRSGPPYEQYF. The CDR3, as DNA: TGTGCCAGCAGTTTAAGGTCAGGGCCCCCCTACGAGCAGTACTTC.

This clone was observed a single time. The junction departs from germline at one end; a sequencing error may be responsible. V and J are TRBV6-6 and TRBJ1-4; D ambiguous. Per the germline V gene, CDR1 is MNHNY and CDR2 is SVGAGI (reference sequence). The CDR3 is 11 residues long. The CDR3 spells CASRTTEKLFF. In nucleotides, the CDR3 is TGTGCCAGCAGAACTACTGAAAAACTGTTTTTT.

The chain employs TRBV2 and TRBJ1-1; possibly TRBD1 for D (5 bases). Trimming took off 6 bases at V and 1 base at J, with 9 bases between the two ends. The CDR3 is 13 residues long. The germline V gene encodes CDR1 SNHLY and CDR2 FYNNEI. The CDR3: CASRPQANTEAFF. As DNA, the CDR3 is TGTGCCAGCAGGCCACAGGCGAACACTGAAGCTTTCTTT.

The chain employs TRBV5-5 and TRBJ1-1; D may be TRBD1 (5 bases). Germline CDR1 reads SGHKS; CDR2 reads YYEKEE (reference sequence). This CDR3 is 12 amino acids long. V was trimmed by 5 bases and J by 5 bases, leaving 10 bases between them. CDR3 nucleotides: TGTGCCAGCAGGCAGGGTGTTACTGAAGCTTTCTTT. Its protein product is CASRQGVTEAFF.

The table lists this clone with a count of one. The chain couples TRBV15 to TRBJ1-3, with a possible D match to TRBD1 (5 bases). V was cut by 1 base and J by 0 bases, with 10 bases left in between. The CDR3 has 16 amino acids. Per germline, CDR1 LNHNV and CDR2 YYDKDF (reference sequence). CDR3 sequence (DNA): TGTGCCACCAGCAGAGGCCGGGGGAACTCTGGAAACACCATATATTTT. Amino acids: CATSRGRGNSGNTIYF.

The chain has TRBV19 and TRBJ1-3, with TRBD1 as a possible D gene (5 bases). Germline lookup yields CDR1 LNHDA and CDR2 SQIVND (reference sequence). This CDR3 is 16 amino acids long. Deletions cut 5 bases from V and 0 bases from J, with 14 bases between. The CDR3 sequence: CASSLVGGISGNTIYF. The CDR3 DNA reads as TGTGCCAGTAGTCTGGTCGGGGGGATCTCTGGAAACACCATATATTTT.

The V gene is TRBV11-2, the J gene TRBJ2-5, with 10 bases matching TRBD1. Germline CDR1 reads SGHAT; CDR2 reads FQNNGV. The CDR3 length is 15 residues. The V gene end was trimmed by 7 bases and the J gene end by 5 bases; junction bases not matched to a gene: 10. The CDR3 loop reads CASTSDRGRGETQYF. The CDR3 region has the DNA TGTGCCAGCACCTCTGACAGGGGGCGCGGGGAGACCCAGTACTTC. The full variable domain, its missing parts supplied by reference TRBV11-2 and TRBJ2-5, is EAGVAQSPRYKIIEKRQSVAFWCNPISGHATLYWYQQILGQGPKLLIQFQNNGVVDDSQLPKDRFSAERLKGVDSTLKIQPAKLEDSAVYLCASTSDRGRGETQYFGPGTRLLVL.

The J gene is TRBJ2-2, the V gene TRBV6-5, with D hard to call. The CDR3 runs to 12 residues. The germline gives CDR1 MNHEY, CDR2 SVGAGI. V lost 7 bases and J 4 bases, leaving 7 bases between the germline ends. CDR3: CASTLFTGELFF. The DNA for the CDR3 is TGTGCCAGCACCCTGTTCACCGGGGAGCTGTTTTTT.

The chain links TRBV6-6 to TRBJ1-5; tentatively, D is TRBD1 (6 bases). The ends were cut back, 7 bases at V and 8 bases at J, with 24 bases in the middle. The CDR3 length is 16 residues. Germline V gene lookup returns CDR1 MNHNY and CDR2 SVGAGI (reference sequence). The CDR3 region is CASTPMGKTGREPQHF. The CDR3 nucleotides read TGTGCCAGCACCCCTATGGGTAAGACAGGTCGGGAGCCCCAGCATTTT.

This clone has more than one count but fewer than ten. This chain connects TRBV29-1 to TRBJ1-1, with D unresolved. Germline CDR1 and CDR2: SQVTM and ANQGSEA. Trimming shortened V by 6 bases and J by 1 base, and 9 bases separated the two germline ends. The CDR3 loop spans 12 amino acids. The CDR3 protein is CSVRVSNTEAFF. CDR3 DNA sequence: TGCAGCGTACGAGTCTCGAACACTGAAGCTTTCTTT.

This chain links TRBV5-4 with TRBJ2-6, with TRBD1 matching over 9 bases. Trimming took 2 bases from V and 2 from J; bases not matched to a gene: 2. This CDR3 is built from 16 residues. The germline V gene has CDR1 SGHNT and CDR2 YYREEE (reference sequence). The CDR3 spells CASSFGTGPGANVLTF. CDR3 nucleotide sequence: TGTGCCAGCAGCTTCGGGACAGGGCCTGGGGCCAACGTCCTGACTTTC.

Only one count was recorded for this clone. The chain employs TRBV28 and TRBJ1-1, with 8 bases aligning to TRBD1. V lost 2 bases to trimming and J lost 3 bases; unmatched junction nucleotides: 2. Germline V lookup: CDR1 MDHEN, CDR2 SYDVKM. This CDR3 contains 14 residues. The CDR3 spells CASSLRQGYTEAFF. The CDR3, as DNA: TGTGCCAGCAGTTTACGACAGGGGTACACTGAAGCTTTCTTT.

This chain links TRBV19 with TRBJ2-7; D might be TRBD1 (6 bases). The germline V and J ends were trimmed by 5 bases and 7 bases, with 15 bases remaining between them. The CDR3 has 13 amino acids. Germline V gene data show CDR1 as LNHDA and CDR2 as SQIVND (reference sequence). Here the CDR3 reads CASSPQGSGEQYF. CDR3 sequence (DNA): TGTGCCAGTAGTCCGCAGGGGTCGGGGGAGCAGTACTTC.

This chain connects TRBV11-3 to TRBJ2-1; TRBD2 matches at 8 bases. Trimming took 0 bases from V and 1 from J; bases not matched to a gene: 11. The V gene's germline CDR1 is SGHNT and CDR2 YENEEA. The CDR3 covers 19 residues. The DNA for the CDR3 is TGTGCCAGCAGCTTAGATCAACGCTTGGCGGGGGGTTCCTACAATGAGCAGTTCTTC. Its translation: CASSLDQRLAGGSYNEQFF.

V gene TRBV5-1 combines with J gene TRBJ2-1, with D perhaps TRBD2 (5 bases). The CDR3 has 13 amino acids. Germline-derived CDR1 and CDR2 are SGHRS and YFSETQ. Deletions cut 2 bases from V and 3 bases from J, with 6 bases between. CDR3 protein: CASSFRDYNEQFF. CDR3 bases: TGCGCCAGCAGCTTCCGGGACTACAATGAGCAGTTCTTC.

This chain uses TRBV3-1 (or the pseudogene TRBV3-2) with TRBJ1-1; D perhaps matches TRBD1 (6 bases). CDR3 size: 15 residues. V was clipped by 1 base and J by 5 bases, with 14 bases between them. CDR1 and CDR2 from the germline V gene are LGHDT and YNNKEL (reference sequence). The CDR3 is CASSQVYRVGTEAFF. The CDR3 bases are TGTGCCAGCAGCCAAGTGTACAGGGTGGGGACTGAAGCTTTCTTT.

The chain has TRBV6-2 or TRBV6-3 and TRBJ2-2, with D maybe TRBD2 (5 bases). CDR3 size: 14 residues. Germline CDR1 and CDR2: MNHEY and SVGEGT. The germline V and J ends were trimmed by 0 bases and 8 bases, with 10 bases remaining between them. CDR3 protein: CASSYSRGLGELFF. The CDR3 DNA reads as TGTGCCAGCAGTTACTCGAGAGGGTTAGGGGAGCTGTTTTTT.

CDR3 bases: TGTGCCAGCAGTTTAAATTCGGTGCGGGACACCATATATTTT. This translates into CASSLNSVRDTIYF. The chain joins TRBV27 to TRBJ1-3; D is ambiguous. Germline assignment: CDR1 MNHEY and CDR2 SMNVEV (reference sequence). V shed 2 bases and J shed 8 bases, with 13 bases lying between them. This CDR3 contains 14 residues.

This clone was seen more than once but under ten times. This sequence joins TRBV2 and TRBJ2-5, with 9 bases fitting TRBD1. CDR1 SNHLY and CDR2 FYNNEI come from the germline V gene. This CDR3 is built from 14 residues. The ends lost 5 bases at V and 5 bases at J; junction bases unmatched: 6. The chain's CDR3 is CASSRQGGLETQYF. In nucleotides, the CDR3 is TGTGCCAGCAGTCGACAGGGGGGGTTGGAGACCCAGTACTTC. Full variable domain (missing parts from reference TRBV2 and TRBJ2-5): EPEVTQTPSHQVTQMGQEVILRCVPISNHLYFYWYRQILGQKVEFLVSFYNNEISEKSEIFDDQFSVERPDGSNFTLKIRSTKLEDSAMYFCASSRQGGLETQYFGPGTRLLVL.

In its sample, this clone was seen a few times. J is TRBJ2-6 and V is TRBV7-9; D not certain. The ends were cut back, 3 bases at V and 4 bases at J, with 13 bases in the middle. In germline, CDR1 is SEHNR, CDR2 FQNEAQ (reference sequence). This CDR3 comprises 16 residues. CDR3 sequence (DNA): TGTGCCAGCAGCTTTAGCATAGGTGGAGGGGCCAACGTCCTGACTTTC. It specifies CASSFSIGGGANVLTF. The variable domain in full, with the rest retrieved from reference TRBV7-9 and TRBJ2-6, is DTGVSQNPRHKITKRGQNVTFRCDPISEHNRLYWYRQTLGQGPEFLTYFQNEAQLEKSRLLSDRFSAERPKGSFSTLEIQRTEQGDSAMYLCASSFSIGGGANVLTFGAGSRLTVL.

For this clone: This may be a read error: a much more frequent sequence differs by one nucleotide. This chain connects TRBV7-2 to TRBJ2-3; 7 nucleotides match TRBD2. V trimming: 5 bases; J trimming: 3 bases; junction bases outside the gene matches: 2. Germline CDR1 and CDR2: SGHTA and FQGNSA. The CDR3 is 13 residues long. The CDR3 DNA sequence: TGTGCCAGCAGCCGGGAGGTGACAGATACGCAGTATTTT. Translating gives CASSREVTDTQYF.

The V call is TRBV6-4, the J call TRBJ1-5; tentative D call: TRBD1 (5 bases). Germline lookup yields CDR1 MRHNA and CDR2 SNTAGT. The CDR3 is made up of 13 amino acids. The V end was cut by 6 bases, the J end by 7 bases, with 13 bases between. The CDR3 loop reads CASRPPRGQPQHF. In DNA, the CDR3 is TGTGCCAGCAGGCCGCCGCGGGGGCAGCCCCAGCATTTT.

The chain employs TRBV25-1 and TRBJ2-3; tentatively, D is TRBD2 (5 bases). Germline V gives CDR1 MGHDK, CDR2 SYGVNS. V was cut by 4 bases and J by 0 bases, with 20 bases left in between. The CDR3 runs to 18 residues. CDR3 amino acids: CASSAPRGRTTSTDTQYF. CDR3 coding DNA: TGTGCCAGCAGTGCCCCCAGAGGGCGAACAACTAGCACAGATACGCAGTATTTT.

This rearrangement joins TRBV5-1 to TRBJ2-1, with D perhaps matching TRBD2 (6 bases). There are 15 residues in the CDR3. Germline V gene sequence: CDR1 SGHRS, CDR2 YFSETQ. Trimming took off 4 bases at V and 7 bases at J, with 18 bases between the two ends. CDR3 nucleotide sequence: TGCGCCAGCAGCAAGGGACTTATCCAGACGAATGAGCAGTTCTTC. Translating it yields CASSKGLIQTNEQFF.

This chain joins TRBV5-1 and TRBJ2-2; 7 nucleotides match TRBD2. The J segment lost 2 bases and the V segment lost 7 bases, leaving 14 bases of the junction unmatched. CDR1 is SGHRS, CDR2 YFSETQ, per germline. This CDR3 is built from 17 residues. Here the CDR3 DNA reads TGCGCCAGCCCGGGTCGGGGGGTAGACTTCAACACCGGGGAGCTGTTTTTT. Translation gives CASPGRGVDFNTGELFF.

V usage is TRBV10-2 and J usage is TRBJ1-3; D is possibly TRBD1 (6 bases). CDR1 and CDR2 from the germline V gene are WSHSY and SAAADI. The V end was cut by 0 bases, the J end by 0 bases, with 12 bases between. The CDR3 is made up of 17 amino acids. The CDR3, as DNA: TGCGCCAGCAGTGAGTCGAGTAGGGGGATCTCTGGAAACACCATATATTTT. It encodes CASSESSRGISGNTIYF.